This T cell receptor (beta chain) originates from a study of shared clonotypes between healthy human individuals. Across the study: The cohort comprised a couple of women and a few men. Their ages spanned 18 to 49 years.

At deep level, the assay was performed. Generated by immunoSEQ multiplex PCR, the TCRdb table keeps only in-frame clones and is missing some. This sample has around 500,000 clones; about 85% occur once, and the top ten carry roughly 13%. This TCR was sampled from a middle-aged woman in good health. Some clones in this sample may be carry-over from other donors' samples. Sequenced sample: PBMCs.

CDR3 protein: CASSSRTSGAYEQYF. In DNA form, the CDR3 reads TGTGCCAGCTCTTCACGGACTAGCGGGGCGTACGAGCAGTACTTC. This chain links TRBV18 with TRBJ2-7, with 12 bases aligning to TRBD2. Germline trimming cut 6 bases from V and 4 bases from J; bases unmatched to any gene: 7. Germline V gene sequence: CDR1 KGHSH, CDR2 LQKENI. The CDR3 length is 15 residues.